This TCR beta chain was profiled in a study of tumor-infiltrating lymphocytes in glioblastoma multiforme. Study conclusions and caveats: Just one glioblastoma patient contributed to the TCR-mutation comparison.

Multiple V-beta primers and a C-beta primer amplified TCRB from RNA. Input was 0.4 to 0.55 ug total RNA, reverse-transcribed with a C-beta primer. No unique molecular identifiers were described for these TCRB libraries. TCRdb re-called the multiplex PCR reads through MiXCR, storing one row per CDR3 protein. The sample carries fewer than 40,000 distinct CDR3 sequences, 50% to 75% recorded once. This clonotype is labeled medium-sized. Its antigen is currently unknown. The ends lost 5 bases at V and 12 bases at J; junction bases unmatched: 11. Germline CDR1 MNHEY, CDR2 SVGEGT. CDR3 size: 15 residues. J is TRBJ2-1 and V is TRBV6-2 or TRBV6-3; 12 nucleotides match TRBD2. The sequenced material came from brain tumor tissue. The source is a male donor with glioblastoma. DNA of the CDR3: TGTGCCAGCAGTAAACTAGCGGGAGGACCACTTCCGCAGTTCTTC. Translated, it gives CASSKLAGGPLPQFF.